These T cell receptor beta chains were read from a single sample in a study of Tregs in tolerant kidney transplant recipients. Using immunoSEQ multiplex PCR, the repertoire was profiled, and TCRdb retains in-frame clones only, with some absent. The table has hundreds of thousands of clones, about 80% seen once. Sequencing was performed on CD4+ T cells from blood. Every receptor here comes from a human donor in good health. Both conserved end residues are part of each CDR3. A D gene is named only where the DNA matches it firmly. Size is stated for part of the rows, as once, few or many counts, or as a class when the clone is expanded.

>.|15|.|TRBV6-4|TRBJ2-1
TGTGCCAGCAGCGAGGAGGAGGGAGGCTACAATGAGCAGTTCTTC
CASSEEEGGYNEQFF
>.|16|.|TRBV5-1|TRBJ1-4
TGCGCCAGCAGCTTGGCCGTGACAGCGTTAAATGAAAAACTGTTTTTT
CASSLAVTALNEKLFF
>.|13|.|TRBV5-1|TRBJ2-3
TGCGCCAGCAGCCTGGGGCCCACAGATACGCAGTATTTT
CASSLGPTDTQYF
>.|14|.|TRBV7-6|TRBJ1-1
TGTGCCAGCAGCTTAGCCCCCAGTAGAACTGAAGCTTTCTTT
CASSLAPSRTEAFF
>.|17|.|TRBV19|TRBJ2-2
TGTGCCAGTAGTATTGGATTCCGGGGCCGGCTGGGCGGGGAGCTGTTTTTT
CASSIGFRGRLGGELFF
>.|13|.|TRBV7-2|TRBJ1-1
TGTGCCAGCAGCCCATATCTGAACACTGAAGCTTTCTTT
CASSPYLNTEAFF
>.|15|few|TRBV6-1|TRBJ2-7
TGTGCCAGCAGTGGGAGGACCTCGGGGGACTACGAGCAGTACTTC
CASSGRTSGDYEQYF
>.|14|.|TRBV15|TRBJ1-1
TGTGCCACCAGCACGGACCGTTCGGTGACTGAAGCTTTCTTT
CATSTDRSVTEAFF
>.|17|.|TRBV11-2|TRBJ2-4
TGTGCCAGCAGCTCCCTACGGACATTAAGAGCCAAAAACATTCAGTACTTC
CASSSLRTLRAKNIQYF
>.|14|.|TRBV11-1|TRBJ1-2
TGTGCCAGCAGCTTATTAGGAGTCAACTATGGCTACACCTTC
CASSLLGVNYGYTF
>TRBD1|14|.|TRBV5-1|TRBJ1-6
TGCGCCAGCAGTCGGGACAGGGACAATTCACCCCTCCACTTT
CASSRDRDNSPLHF
>.|16|once|TRBV7-2|TRBJ2-7
TGTGCCAGCAGCTTAGGAGGGGGAGGGTTCTCCTACGAGCAGTACTTC
CASSLGGGGFSYEQYF
>.|13|.|TRBV25-1|TRBJ2-5
TGTGCCAGCAGTGGGGACACCAGATCGACCCAGTACTTC
CASSGDTRSTQYF
>.|14|.|TRBV9|TRBJ1-1
TGTGCCAGCAGCGTAATAGAGATGAACACTGAAGCTTTCTTT
CASSVIEMNTEAFF
>TRBD2|18|.|TRBV4-1|TRBJ2-1
TGCGCCAGCAGCCAACCTCTCCGGACTAGCGGGGGGGCCGATGAGCAGTTCTTC
CASSQPLRTSGGADEQFF
>.|14|.|TRBV1|TRBJ2-7
TGCACCAGCAGCCAAGAGATCCCCCCCTACGAGCAGTACTTC
CTSSQEIPPYEQYF
>TRBD1|15|.|TRBV5-8|TRBJ2-7
TGTGCCAGCAGCCCTCAGGGGGCGGGAATGTACGAGCAGTACTTC
CASSPQGAGMYEQYF
>.|13|.|TRBV21-1|TRBJ1-1
TGTGCCAGCAGCGATCATATGAACACTGAAGCTTTCTTT
CASSDHMNTEAFF
>TRBD1|15|.|TRBV18|TRBJ2-3
TGTGCCAGCTCACCCTATGACAGGGGGCGCGTCTCGCAGTATTTT
CASSPYDRGRVSQYF
>.|14|.|TRBV6-5|TRBJ1-3
TGTGCCAGCAGTTATGGGTCGAGGGGAAACACCATATATTTT
CASSYGSRGNTIYF
>.|16|.|TRBV7-6|TRBJ1-6
TGTGCCAGCCGTGAGGGGCCTTCTTCTTATAATTCACCCCTCCACTTT
CASREGPSSYNSPLHF
>.|13|.|TRBV6-5|TRBJ2-1
TGTGCCAGCAGTTACAGGGCTTCCCACGAGCAGTTCTTC
CASSYRASHEQFF